This T cell receptor (beta chain) was profiled in a study of CD8 T cells in Susac syndrome (dated by TCRdb to between 2018 and 2021). For the study in its entirety: Of the Susac syndrome patients who were sequenced, about eight were in clinical remission while more than five had clinically active disease. At blood withdrawal, Susac syndrome patients were either therapy-naive, taking corticosteroids (in some cases with IVIg as well), or taking IVIg alone. Repertoire sequencing was used to test whether CD8+ T cell activation and differentiation in Susac syndrome was antigen driven.

Peripheral blood CD8+ and CD4+ T cells from healthy donors, Susac syndrome patients and multiple sclerosis patients were profiled by high-throughput TCR beta sequencing. Susac syndrome patients met recently defined diagnostic criteria for definite or probable disease. Bulk CD8+ and CD4+ T cells were purified magnetically by negative isolation, whereas CD8+ TEMRA cells were enriched by FACS. Blood was drawn into EDTA tubes, processed within 24 hours, and PBMCs were isolated by density gradient centrifugation. PBMCs intended for TCR sequencing were frozen in liquid nitrogen and were later thawed in a 37 degrees C water bath. The sorted or isolated CD4+, CD8+ and CD8+ TEMRA cells reached a purity of at least 90%. A note on this clonotype: Its antigen target is currently unknown. There are no base qualities to consult, and no much larger clone falls within one base.

V and J lose 6 bases and 6 bases, and a span of 11 bases separates them. The CDR3 covers 11 residues, taking in both the cysteine and the phenylalanine. Just CDR3 DNA is preserved here, 33 bases in frame from base 1. The germline V gene sets CDR1 to SQVTM and CDR2 to ANQGSEA. RNA was extracted using the RNeasy kit, and roughly 0.5 to 1 microgram was reverse transcribed with random hexamers. The immunoSEQ multiplex PCR assay, which covers 54 Vbeta and 13 Jbeta segments, was used to amplify TCR beta CDR3 regions. To correct PCR amplification bias, a synthetic template baseline was used for both primer optimization and computational correction. Processing in the source paper ran as follows. Only productive sequences were kept, with reads annotated to V, D and J genes according to IMGT and analyzed in immunoSEQ Analyzer. Clonality was computed as one minus Shannon entropy normalized by log2 of the number of productive unique sequences. For each patient and control, public and private clones were evaluated among the 100 most prevalent clones. Susac-specific clones were defined as absent from healthy and MS cohorts, 850 to 1,300 published viral clones and other ImmuneACCESS disease sequences. Clones were called with MiXCR by TCRdb after fastp trimmed the public reads at Q25, and only in-frame beta chains were retained. CDR3 protein duplicates are merged, each entry listing the most common genes and DNA. The V and J calls follow TCRdb's processing rather than the paper's. The sample includes 110,000 to 150,000 distinct CDR3 sequences, with approximately 94% observed a single time. Of the sample, 0.075% to 0.09% is held by the ten largest clones.

Results the study describes overall, beyond this receptor: The TCR sequencing and HLA analysis was acknowledged to have included a relatively small number of individuals. In patients with Susac syndrome, the CD4+ T cell repertoire showed no detectable clonal expansion.

Input material: CD4+ T cells from PBMCs. The chain employs TRBV29-1 and TRBJ1-2; no confident D gene assignment can be made. This receptor was taken from a human donor with Susac syndrome. The DNA reads TGCAGCGTGATTGGGGTGGATGGCTACACCTTC. Its protein reads: CSVIGVDGYTF.